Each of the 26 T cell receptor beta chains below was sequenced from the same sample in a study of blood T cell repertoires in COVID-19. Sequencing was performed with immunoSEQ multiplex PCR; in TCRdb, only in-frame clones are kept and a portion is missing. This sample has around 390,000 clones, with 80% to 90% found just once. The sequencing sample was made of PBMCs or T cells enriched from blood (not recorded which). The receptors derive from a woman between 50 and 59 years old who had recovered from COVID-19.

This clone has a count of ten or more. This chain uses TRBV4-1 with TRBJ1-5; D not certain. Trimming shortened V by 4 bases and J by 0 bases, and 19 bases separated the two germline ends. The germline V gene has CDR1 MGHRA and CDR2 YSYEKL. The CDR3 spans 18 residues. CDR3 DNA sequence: TGCGCCAGCAGCCCTCGGGAGCTAAGTGGGGATAGCAATCAGCCCCAGCATTTT. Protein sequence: CASSPRELSGDSNQPQHF.

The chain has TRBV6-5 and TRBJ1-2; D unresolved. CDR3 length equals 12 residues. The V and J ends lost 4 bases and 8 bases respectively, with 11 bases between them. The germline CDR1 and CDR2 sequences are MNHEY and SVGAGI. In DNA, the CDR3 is TGTGCCAGCAGTTGGTCAGGTACGGGCTACACCTTC. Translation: CASSWSGTGYTF.

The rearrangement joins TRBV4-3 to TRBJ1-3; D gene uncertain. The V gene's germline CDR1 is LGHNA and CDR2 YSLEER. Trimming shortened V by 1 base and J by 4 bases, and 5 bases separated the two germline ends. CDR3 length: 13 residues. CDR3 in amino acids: CASSQVQGNTIYF. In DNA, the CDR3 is TGCGCCAGCAGCCAAGTCCAGGGAAACACCATATATTTT.

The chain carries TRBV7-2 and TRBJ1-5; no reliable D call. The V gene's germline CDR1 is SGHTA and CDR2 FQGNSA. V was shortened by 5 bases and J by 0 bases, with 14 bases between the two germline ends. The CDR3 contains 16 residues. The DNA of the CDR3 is TGTGCCAGCAGCCTCTATGGTACAGATAGCAATCAGCCCCAGCATTTT. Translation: CASSLYGTDSNQPQHF.

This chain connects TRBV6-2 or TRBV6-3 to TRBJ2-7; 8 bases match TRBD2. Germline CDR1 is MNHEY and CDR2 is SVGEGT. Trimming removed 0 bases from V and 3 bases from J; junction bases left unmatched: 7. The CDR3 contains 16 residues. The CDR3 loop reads CASSYSLSGTYYEQYF. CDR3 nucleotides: TGTGCCAGCAGTTACTCCCTTAGCGGGACCTACTACGAGCAGTACTTC.

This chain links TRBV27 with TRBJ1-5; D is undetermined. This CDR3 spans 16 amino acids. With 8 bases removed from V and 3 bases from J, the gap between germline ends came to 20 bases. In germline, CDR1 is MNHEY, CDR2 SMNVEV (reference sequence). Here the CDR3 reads CASSPQENIFNQPQHF. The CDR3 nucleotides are TGTGCCAGCTCCCCGCAGGAAAACATCTTCAATCAGCCCCAGCATTTT.

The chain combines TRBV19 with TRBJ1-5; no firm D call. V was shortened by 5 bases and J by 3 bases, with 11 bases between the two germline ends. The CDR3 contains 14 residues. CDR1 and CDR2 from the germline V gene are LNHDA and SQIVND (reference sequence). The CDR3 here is CASSSGELNQPQHF. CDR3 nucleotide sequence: TGTGCCAGTAGTTCCGGGGAACTCAATCAGCCCCAGCATTTT. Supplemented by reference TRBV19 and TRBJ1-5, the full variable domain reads DGGITQSPKYLFRKEGQNVTLSCEQNLNHDAMYWYRQDPGQGLRLIYYSQIVNDFQKGDIAEGYSVSREKKESFPLTVTSAQKNPTAFYLCASSSGELNQPQHFGDGTRLSIL.

This chain's CDR3 is CASSKTGTNTEAFF. CDR3 DNA: TGTGCCAGCAGCAAGACAGGAACGAACACTGAAGCTTTCTTT. V is TRBV6-2 or TRBV6-3 and J is TRBJ1-1, with D tentatively TRBD1 (6 bases). CDR3 length: 14 residues. Germline V gives CDR1 MNHEY, CDR2 SVGEGT. Trimming stripped 6 bases from V and 1 base from J, with 12 bases between.

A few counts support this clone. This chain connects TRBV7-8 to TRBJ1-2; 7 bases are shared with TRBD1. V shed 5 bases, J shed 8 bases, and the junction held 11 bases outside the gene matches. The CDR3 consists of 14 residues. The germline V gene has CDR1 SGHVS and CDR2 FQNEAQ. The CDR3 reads CASSAKTGPNGYTF. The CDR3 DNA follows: TGTGCCAGCAGCGCAAAGACAGGGCCCAACGGCTACACCTTC. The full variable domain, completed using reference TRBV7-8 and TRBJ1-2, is GAGVSQSPRYKVAKRGQDVALRCDPISGHVSLFWYQQALGQGPEFLTYFQNEAQLDKSGLPSDRFFAERPEGSVSTLKIQRTQQEDSAVYLCASSAKTGPNGYTFGSGTRLTVV.

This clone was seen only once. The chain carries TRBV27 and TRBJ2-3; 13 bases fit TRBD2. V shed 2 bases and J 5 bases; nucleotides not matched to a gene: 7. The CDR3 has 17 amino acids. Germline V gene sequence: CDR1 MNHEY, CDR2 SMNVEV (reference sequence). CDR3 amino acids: CASSLRGLAGARDTQYF. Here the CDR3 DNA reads TGTGCCAGCAGTTTACGTGGACTAGCGGGGGCAAGAGATACGCAGTATTTT.

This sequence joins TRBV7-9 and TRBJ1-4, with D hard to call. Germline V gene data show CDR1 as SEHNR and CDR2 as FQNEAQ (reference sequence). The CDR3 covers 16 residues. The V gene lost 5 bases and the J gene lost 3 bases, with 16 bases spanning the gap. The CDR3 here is CASSPRLLSANEKLFF. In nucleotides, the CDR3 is TGTGCCAGCAGCCCCAGGCTCCTATCGGCTAATGAAAAACTGTTTTTT. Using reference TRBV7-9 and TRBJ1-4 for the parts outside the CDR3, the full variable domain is DTGVSQNPRHKITKRGQNVTFRCDPISEHNRLYWYRQTLGQGPEFLTYFQNEAQLEKSRLLSDRFSAERPKGSFSTLEIQRTEQGDSAMYLCASSPRLLSANEKLFFGSGTQLSVL.

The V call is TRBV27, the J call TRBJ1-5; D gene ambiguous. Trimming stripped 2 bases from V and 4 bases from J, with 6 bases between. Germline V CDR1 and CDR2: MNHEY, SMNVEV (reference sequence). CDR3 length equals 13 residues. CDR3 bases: TGTGCCAGCAGTTTACAATCAAATCAGCCCCAGCATTTT. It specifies CASSLQSNQPQHF.

The CDR3 loop is CASSLEASELYEQYF. The CDR3 bases are TGTGCCAGCAGCTTAGAAGCGTCAGAACTGTACGAGCAGTACTTC. V usage is TRBV7-8 and J usage is TRBJ2-7; D not resolved. V lost 1 base and J lost 4, with 14 bases in between. Germline CDR1 SGHVS, CDR2 FQNEAQ. This CDR3 spans 15 amino acids.

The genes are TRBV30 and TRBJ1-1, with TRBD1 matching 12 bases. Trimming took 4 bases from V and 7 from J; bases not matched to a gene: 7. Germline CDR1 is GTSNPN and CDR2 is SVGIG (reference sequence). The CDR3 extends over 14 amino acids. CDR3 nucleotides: TGTGCCTGGAAGGGACAGGGGGCACCTGGTGAAGCTTTCTTT. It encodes CAWKGQGAPGEAFF.

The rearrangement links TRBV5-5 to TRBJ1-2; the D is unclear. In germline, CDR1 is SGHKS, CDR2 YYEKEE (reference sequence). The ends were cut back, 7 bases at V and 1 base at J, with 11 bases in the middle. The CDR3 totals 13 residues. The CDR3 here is CASSFQVNYGYTF. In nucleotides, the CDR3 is TGTGCCAGCTCCTTCCAGGTTAACTATGGCTACACCTTC. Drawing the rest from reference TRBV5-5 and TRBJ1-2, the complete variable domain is DAGVTQSPTHLIKTRGQQVTLRCSPISGHKSVSWYQQVLGQGPQFIFQYYEKEERGRGNFPDRFSARQFPNYSSELNVNALLLGDSALYLCASSFQVNYGYTFGSGTRLTVV.

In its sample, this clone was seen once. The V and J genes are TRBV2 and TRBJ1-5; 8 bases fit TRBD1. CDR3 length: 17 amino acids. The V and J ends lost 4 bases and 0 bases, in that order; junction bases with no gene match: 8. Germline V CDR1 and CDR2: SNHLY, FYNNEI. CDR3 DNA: TGTGCCAGCAGTGGGACAGGGACTTGGGTTAGCAATCAGCCCCAGCATTTT. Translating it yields CASSGTGTWVSNQPQHF.

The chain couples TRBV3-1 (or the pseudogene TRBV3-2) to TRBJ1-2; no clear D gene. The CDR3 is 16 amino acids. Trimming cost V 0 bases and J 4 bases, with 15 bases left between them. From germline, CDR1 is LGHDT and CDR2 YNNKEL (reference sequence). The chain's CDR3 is CASSQDLQSPSYGYTF. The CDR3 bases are TGTGCCAGCAGCCAAGATCTGCAGTCCCCCTCCTATGGCTACACCTTC.

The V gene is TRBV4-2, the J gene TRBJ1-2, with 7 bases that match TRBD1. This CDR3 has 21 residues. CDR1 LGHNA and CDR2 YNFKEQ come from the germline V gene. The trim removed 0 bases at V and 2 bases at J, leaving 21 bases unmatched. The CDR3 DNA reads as TGTGCCAGCAGCCAAGATTCGGCAGGGGGGCCAAAGCTTTCCCTAAACTATGGCTACACCTTC. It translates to CASSQDSAGGPKLSLNYGYTF.

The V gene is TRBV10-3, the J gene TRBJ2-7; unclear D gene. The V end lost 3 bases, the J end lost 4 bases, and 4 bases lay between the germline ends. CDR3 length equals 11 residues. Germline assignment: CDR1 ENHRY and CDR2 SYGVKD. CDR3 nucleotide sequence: TGTGCCATCAGTGATTCTTACGAGCAGTACTTC. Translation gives CAISDSYEQYF.

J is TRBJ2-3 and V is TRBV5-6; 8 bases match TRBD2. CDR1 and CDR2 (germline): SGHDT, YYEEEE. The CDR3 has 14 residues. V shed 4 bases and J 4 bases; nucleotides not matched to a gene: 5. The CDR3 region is CASSPGGEADTQYF. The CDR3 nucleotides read TGTGCCAGCAGCCCCGGGGGGGAGGCAGATACGCAGTATTTT.

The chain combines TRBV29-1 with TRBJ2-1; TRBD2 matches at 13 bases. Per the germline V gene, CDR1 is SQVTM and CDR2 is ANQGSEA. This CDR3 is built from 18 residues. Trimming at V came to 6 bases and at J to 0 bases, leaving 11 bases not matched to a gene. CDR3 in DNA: TGCAGCGTCGACGGACTAGCGGGGGCCGTATCCTCCTACAATGAGCAGTTCTTC. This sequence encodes CSVDGLAGAVSSYNEQFF.

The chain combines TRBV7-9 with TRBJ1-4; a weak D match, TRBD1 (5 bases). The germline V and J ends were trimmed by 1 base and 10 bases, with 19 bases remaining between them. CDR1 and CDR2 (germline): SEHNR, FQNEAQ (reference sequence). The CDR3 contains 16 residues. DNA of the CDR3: TGTGCCAGCAGCTTAGTTGCGGTCAGGGATCTCTCAAAACTGTTTTTT. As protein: CASSLVAVRDLSKLFF.

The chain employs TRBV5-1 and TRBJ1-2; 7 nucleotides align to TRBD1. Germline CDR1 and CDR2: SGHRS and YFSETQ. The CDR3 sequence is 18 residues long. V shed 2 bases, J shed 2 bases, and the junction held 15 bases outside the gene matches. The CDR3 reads CASSLLTGPEQINYGYTF. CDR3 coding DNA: TGCGCCAGCAGCTTATTGACAGGGCCGGAACAAATAAACTATGGCTACACCTTC.

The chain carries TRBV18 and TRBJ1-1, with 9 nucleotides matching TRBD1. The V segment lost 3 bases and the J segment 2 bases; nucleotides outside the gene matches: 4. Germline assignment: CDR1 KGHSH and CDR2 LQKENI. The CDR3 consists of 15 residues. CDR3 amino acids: CASSPTGGSNTEAFF. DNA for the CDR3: TGTGCCAGCTCACCGACAGGGGGTTCTAACACTGAAGCTTTCTTT.

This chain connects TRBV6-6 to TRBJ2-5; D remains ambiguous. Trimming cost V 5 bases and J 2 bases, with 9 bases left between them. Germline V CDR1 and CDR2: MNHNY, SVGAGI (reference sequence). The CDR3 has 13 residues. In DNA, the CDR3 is TGTGCCAGCAGTAAACAGAGACAAGAGACCCAGTACTTC. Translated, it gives CASSKQRQETQYF.

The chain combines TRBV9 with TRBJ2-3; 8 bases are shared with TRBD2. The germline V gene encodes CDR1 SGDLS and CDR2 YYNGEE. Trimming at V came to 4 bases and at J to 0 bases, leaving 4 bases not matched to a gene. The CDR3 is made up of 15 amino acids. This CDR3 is CASSFVAGSTDTQYF. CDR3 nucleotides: TGTGCCAGCAGCTTTGTAGCGGGGAGCACAGATACGCAGTATTTT. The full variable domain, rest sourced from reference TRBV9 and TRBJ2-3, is DSGVTQTPKHLITATGQRVTLRCSPRSGDLSVYWYQQSLDQGLQFLIQYYNGEERAKGNILERFSAQQFPDLHSELNLSSLELGDSALYFCASSFVAGSTDTQYFGPGTRLTVL.